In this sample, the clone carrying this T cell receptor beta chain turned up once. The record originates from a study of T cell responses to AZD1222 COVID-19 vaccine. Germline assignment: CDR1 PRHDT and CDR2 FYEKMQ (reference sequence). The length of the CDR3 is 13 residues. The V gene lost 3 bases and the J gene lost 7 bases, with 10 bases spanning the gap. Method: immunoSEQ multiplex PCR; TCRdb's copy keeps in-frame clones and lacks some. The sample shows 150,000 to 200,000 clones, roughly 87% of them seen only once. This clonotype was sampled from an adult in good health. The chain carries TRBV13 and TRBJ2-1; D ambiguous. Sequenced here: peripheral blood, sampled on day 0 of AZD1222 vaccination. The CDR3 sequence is CASSFRVGNEQFF. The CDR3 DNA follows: TGTGCCAGCAGCTTCCGGGTGGGGAATGAGCAGTTCTTC. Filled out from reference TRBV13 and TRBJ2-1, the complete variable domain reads AAGVIQSPRHLIKEKRETATLKCYPIPRHDTVYWYQQGPGQDPQFLISFYEKMQSDKGSIPDRFSAQQFSDYHSELNMSSLELGDSALYFCASSFRVGNEQFFGPGTRLTVL.